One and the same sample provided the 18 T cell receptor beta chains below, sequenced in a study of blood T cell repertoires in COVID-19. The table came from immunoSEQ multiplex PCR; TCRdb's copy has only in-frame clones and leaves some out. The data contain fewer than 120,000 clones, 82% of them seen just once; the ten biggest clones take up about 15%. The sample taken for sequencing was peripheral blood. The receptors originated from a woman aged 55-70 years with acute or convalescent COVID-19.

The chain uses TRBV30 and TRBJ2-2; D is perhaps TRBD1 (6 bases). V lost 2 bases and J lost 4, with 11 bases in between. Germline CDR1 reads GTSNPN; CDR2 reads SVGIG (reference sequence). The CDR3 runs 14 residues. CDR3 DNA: TGTGCCTGGAGTTTAACAGGGAGCACCGGGGAGCTGTTTTTT. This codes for CAWSLTGSTGELFF.

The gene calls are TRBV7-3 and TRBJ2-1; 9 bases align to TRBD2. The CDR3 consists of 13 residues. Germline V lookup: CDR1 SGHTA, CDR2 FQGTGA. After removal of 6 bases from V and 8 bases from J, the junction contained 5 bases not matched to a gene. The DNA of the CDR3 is TGTGCCAGCAGGTCCGGGACTAGCCATGAGCAGTTCTTC. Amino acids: CASRSGTSHEQFF.

CDR3 protein: CASSHRGGSYEQYF. CDR3 coding DNA: TGTGCCAGCAGCCACCGGGGGGGTTCCTACGAGCAGTACTTC. The chain recombines TRBV14 with TRBJ2-7; the match to TRBD2 covers 8 bases. This CDR3 region has 14 residues. The trim removed 3 bases at V and 1 base at J, leaving 2 bases unmatched. Germline V lookup: CDR1 SGHDN, CDR2 FVKESK.

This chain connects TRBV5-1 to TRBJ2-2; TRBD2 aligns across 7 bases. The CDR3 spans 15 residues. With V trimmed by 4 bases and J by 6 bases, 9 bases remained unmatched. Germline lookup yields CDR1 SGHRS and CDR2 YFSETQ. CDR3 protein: CASSPRGSGAGELFF. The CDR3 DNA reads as TGCGCCAGCAGCCCGCGGGGGTCGGGTGCCGGGGAGCTGTTTTTT. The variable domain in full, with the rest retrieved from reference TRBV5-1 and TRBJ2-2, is KAGVTQTPRYLIKTRGQQVTLSCSPISGHRSVSWYQQTPGQGLQFLFEYFSETQRNKGNFPGRFSGRQFSNSRSEMNVSTLELGDSALYLCASSPRGSGAGELFFGEGSRLTVL.

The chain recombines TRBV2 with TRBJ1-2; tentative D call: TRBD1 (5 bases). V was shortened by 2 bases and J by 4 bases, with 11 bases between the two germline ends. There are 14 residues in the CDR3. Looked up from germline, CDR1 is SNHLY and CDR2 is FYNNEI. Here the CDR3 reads CASSETSGRYGYTF. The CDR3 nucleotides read TGTGCCAGCAGTGAAACCTCAGGGCGCTATGGCTACACCTTC.

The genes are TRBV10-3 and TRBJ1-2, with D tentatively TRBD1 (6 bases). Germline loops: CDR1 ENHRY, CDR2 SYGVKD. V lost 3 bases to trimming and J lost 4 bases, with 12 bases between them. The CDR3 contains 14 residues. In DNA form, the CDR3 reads TGTGCCATCAGTGATGGGGGGGCGGGCTATGGCTACACCTTC. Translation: CAISDGGAGYGYTF.

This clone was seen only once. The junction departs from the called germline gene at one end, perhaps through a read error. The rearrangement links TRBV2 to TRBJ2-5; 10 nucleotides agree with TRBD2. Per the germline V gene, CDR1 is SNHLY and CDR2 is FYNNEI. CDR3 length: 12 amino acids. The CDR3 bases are TGTGCCAGCAGTGTAGGACTAGCGGCGAGTAACTTC. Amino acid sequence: CASSVGLAASNF.

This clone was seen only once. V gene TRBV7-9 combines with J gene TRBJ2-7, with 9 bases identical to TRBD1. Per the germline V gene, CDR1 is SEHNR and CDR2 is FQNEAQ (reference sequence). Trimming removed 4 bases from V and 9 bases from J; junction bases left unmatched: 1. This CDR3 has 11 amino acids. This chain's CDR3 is CASSSGQGQYF. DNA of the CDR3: TGTGCCAGCAGCTCGGGACAGGGGCAGTACTTC. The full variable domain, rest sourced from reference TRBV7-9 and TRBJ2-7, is DTGVSQNPRHKITKRGQNVTFRCDPISEHNRLYWYRQTLGQGPEFLTYFQNEAQLEKSRLLSDRFSAERPKGSFSTLEIQRTEQGDSAMYLCASSSGQGQYFGPGTRLTVT.

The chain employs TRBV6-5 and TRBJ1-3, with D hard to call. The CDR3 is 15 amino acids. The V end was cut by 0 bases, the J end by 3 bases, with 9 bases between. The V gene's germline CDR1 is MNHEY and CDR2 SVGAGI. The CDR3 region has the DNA TGTGCCAGCAGTTACTCGACACAGATTGGAAACACCATATATTTT. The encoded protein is CASSYSTQIGNTIYF.

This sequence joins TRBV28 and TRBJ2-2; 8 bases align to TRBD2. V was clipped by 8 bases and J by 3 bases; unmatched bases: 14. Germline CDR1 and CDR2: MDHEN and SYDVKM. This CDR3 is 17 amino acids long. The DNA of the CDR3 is TGTGCCAGCGCGACGGGAGGGGTACAGGGATACACCGGGGAGCTGTTTTTT. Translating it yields CASATGGVQGYTGELFF.

The CDR3 here is CASRPGSQAHNEQFF. The CDR3 DNA reads TGCGCCAGCAGACCGGGAAGCCAGGCGCACAATGAGCAGTTCTTC. The V and J genes are TRBV4-3 and TRBJ2-1; perhaps TRBD2 as D (5 bases). The V and J ends lost 6 bases and 5 bases respectively, with 17 bases between them. This CDR3 has 15 amino acids. The germline V gene has CDR1 LGHNA and CDR2 YSLEER.

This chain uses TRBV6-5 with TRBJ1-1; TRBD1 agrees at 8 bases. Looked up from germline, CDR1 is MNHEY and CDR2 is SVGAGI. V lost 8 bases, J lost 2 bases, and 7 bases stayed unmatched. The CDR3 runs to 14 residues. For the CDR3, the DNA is TGTGCCAGCCAAATAGGACAGGGAAACACTGAAGCTTTCTTT. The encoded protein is CASQIGQGNTEAFF.

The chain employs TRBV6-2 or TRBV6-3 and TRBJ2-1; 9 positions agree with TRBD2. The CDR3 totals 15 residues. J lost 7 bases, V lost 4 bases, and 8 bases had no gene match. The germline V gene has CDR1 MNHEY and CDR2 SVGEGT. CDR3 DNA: TGTGCCAGCAGTTGGGGCGGCGGGGGGGTGAATGAGCAGTTCTTC. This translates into CASSWGGGGVNEQFF.

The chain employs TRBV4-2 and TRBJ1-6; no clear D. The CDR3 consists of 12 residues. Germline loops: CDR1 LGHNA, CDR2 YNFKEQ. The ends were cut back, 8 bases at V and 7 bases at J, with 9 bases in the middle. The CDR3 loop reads CASRGLNSPLHF. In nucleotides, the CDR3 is TGTGCCAGCCGTGGGCTAAATTCACCCCTCCACTTT.

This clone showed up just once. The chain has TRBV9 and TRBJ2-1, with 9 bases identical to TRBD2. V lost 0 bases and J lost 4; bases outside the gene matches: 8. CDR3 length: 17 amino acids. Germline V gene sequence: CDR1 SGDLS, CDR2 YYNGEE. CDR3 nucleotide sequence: TGTGCCAGCAGCGTAGGGGTCAGAGCGGGGGGTTACAATGAGCAGTTCTTC. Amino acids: CASSVGVRAGGYNEQFF.

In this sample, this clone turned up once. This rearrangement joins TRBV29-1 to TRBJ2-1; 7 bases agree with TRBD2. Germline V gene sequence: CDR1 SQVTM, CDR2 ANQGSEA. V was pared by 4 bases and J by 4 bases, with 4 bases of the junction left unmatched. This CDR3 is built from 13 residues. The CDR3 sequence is CSVAGGRYNEQFF. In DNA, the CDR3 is TGCAGCGTTGCGGGGGGTAGGTACAATGAGCAGTTCTTC.

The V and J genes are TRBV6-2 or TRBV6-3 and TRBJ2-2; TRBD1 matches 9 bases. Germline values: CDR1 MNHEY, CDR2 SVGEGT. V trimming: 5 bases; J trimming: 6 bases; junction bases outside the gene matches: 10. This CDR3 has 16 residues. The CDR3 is CASSRSRDRVSGELFF. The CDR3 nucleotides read TGTGCCAGCAGTCGTTCCCGGGACAGGGTCTCCGGGGAGCTGTTTTTT.

The CDR3 nucleotides are TGTGCCAGCAGTGCGGCCCGGGGAGGTTCACGCTACACCTTC. It is translated as CASSAARGGSRYTF. This chain links TRBV7-2 with TRBJ1-2, with unresolved D. The CDR3 has 14 residues. Germline CDR1 SGHTA, CDR2 FQGNSA. The V end lost 6 bases, the J end lost 9 bases, and 20 bases lay between the germline ends.